This T cell receptor (beta chain) was captured by sequencing in a study of early T cells in non-severe SARS-CoV-2 infection (dated by TCRdb to the early 2020s). Regarding the complete study: TCR sequencing used bulk RNA from unsorted whole blood, so alpha and beta chains could not be paired.

Findings and caveats that apply to the study as a whole: VDJdb matching was skewed toward anti-spike CD8 responses and likely underestimated virus-specific expansions by missing private and CD4 specificities.

Library preparation used 5' RACE. Instrument on record: NextSeq 500. The TCR library protocol attached unique molecular identifiers to individual cDNA molecules to correct for sequencing error and PCR bias. Both TCR alpha and beta chains were sequenced, and tight co-correlation was observed between alpha and beta sequence abundances in each sample. For the original study's pipeline: V gene, J gene and CDR3 annotation of TCR sequences was performed with Decombinator V4. Expanded TCRs were defined as changing significantly between any two time points under a Poisson model with p below 0.0001. Abundances of TCRs were expressed as counts per million after normalisation to the total number of TCRs sequenced in each sample. MAIT TCRs were defined by TRAV1-2 paired with TRAJ12, TRAJ20 or TRAJ33, and iNKT TCRs by TRAV10 paired with TRAJ18. VDJdb, accessed 1 November 2021, was searched for CMV, EBV and SARS-CoV-2 annotated TCRs, with TCRs annotated for multiple antigens excluded. TCRdb reanalyzed the raw reads on its own, using fastp at Q25 for trimming and MiXCR for clone calling, and kept in-frame beta chains. Entries that share a CDR3 protein sequence are merged under the most common genes and DNA. The V and J calls and clone size come from TCRdb's table, not from the authors' own analysis. The sample table shows tens of thousands of distinct CDR3 sequences, and 4.5% to 5% are seen once. In total, the top ten clones hold 6.3% of the sample.

As for this clonotype: Its recognized antigen is unknown. No much larger clone exists at a distance of one base, and base qualities are not known.

CDR1 is given as SQVTM and CDR2 as ANQGSEA, both from the germline V gene. There are 12 amino acids in the CDR3, from cysteine to phenylalanine inclusive. Here the CDR3 DNA is all that survives: 36 bases in frame from base 1. The V and J ends are trimmed by 1 base and 10 bases, leaving 13 bases between them. The study was a case-control design nested within a healthcare worker cohort in London, UK, with weekly nasopharyngeal swab PCR tests and blood sampling. Healthcare workers were recruited between 23 and 31 March 2020, during the week of the UK lockdown, and were followed weekly for up to about 16 weeks.

The sequence was obtained from an adult who was a healthcare worker with PCR-confirmed SARS-CoV-2 infection or an uninfected control (not recorded which). The rearrangement combines TRBV29-1 with TRBJ1-1, and perhaps TRBD1 as D gene, on 5 matching bases. Material for sequencing was whole blood. The nucleotides read TGCAGCGTTGAAGTACTGGGGACGCGAGCTTTCTTT. Translated, it gives CSVEVLGTRAFF.